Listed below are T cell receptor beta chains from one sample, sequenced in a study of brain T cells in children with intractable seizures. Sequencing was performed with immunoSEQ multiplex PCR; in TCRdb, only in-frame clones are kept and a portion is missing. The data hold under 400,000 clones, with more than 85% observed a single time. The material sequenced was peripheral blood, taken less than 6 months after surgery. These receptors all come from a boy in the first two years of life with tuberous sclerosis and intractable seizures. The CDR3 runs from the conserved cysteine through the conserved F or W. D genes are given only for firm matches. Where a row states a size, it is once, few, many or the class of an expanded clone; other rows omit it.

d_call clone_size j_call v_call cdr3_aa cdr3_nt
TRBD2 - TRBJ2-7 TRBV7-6 CASSLTGTSDEQYF TGTGCCAGCAGCTTGACCGGGACTAGCGACGAGCAGTACTTC
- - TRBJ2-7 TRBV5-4 CASSRGSYEQYF TGTGCCAGCAGCCGCGGGTCCTACGAGCAGTACTTC
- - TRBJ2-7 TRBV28 CASSSTTVSYEQYF TGTGCCAGCAGTTCTACGACGGTATCCTACGAGCAGTACTTC
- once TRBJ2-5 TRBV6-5 CASRQGSQETQYF TGTGCCAGCAGACAGGGCTCACAAGAGACCCAGTACTTC
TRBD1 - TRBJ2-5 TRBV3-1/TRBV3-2 CASSQPYRGQETQYF TGTGCCAGCAGCCAACCCTACAGGGGTCAAGAGACCCAGTACTTC
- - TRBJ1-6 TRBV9 CASSVGVSNNSPLHF TGTGCCAGCAGCGTAGGCGTCAGCAATAATTCACCCCTCCACTTT
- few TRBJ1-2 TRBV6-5 CASSWARTNYGYTF TGTGCCAGCAGTTGGGCGCGAACTAACTATGGCTACACCTTC
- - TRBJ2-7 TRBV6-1 CASSEWATYEQYF TGTGCCAGCAGTGAATGGGCTACCTACGAGCAGTACTTC
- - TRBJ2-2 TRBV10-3 CAISEISAGELFF TGTGCCATCAGTGAGATTAGCGCCGGGGAGCTGTTTTTT
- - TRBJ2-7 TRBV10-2 CASSELPTILTYEQYF TGCGCCAGCAGTGAGCTGCCGACTATACTCACCTACGAGCAGTACTTC
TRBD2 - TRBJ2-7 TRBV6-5 CASSYSPSGSLYEQYF TGTGCCAGCAGTTACTCGCCTAGCGGGAGCCTTTACGAGCAGTACTTC
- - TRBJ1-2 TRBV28 CASSWDNYGYTF TGTGCCAGCAGTTGGGACAACTATGGCTACACCTTC
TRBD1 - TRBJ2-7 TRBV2 CASTSTGTYEQYF TGTGCCAGCACCTCGACAGGGACCTACGAGCAGTACTTC